A selection of T cell receptor beta chains follows, all from one sample in a study of blood T cells in healthy people across ages. TCRdb passed the 5' RACE reads through MiXCR, listing each CDR3 protein once. The sample carries about 630,000 distinct CDR3 sequences, under 25% recorded once. The sequencing sample was made of blood. The receptor set was obtained from an older man in good health. CDR3s include the opening cysteine and the closing phenylalanine or tryptophan. Not all rows give a size; the values are once, few, many and, for expanded clones, a class.

-	TRBJ1-4	TRBV7-9	CASSTRGEKLFF
few	TRBJ2-3	TRBV5-1	CASSLRDRGRDTQYF
-	TRBJ2-4	TRBV18	CASSPSSQSPTHKNIQYF
few	-	TRBV18	CASSPQGDYEQYF
few	TRBJ2-7	TRBV7-2	CASSYVFGGTYEQYF
few	TRBJ2-1	TRBV7-9	CASSRASPNEQFF
many	TRBJ1-2	TRBV28	CASSLQGDYGYTF
-	TRBJ2-7	TRBV2	CASSEPSTSGYEQYF
-	TRBJ2-1	TRBV15	CATSLSGFSGGTYNEQFF
-	TRBJ1-4	TRBV7-9	CASSLDPGRANEKLFF
-	-	TRBV7-9	CASSSAGTFLEQYF
-	TRBJ1-4	TRBV2	CAITETNEKLFF
many	TRBJ2-2	TRBV12-3/TRBV12-4	CASSLGTGSGELFF
-	TRBJ2-5	TRBV4-1	CASSQDFRYFQETQYF
many	TRBJ1-2	TRBV5-1	CASNPTGGEYGYTF
few	TRBJ1-2	TRBV3-1	CASSQRTALNGYTF
few	TRBJ2-6	TRBV4-1	CASSQLDRVFSGANVLTF
few	TRBJ2-1	TRBV24-1	CATSEDRGIVDEQFF
-	TRBJ1-2	TRBV12-3/TRBV12-4	CASSSRHLDYGYTF
-	TRBJ2-5	TRBV9	CASSVAPSREGTQYF
-	TRBJ2-1	TRBV7-8	CASSLGIGEQFF
few	TRBJ2-3	TRBV20-1	CSARPGGSDTQYF
-	TRBJ2-1	TRBV20-1	CSARDRVGDNEQFF
-	-	TRBV2	CASTAGPYNEQFF
-	TRBJ1-2	TRBV4-3	CASSQDYQGEWYGYTF
many	TRBJ2-3	TRBV29-1	CSVGADTQYF
many	TRBJ2-5	TRBV10-2	CASRGQGGGEETQYF
-	TRBJ1-5	TRBV12-3/TRBV12-4	CASRGGTGNQPQHF
few	TRBJ1-4	TRBV28	CASSAGGGVEKLFF
-	TRBJ2-7	TRBV7-2	CASSFMGEQYF
-	TRBJ1-4	TRBV2	CASSEDWESNEKLFF
-	TRBJ2-5	TRBV20-1	CSARGAGTQETQYF
few	TRBJ2-2	TRBV7-6	CASGSDGGGELFF
-	TRBJ2-3	TRBV10-3	CAISESEKRTTDTQYF
-	TRBJ2-3	TRBV7-2	CASSALGSDTQYF
many	TRBJ2-7	TRBV28	CASSLHGTDYEQYF
-	TRBJ2-5	TRBV20-1	CSARDGTDSTETQSF
many	TRBJ2-1	TRBV20-1	CSAPGILYNEQFF
-	TRBJ2-1	TRBV20-1	CSAPKDRALNEQFF
-	TRBJ2-3	TRBV7-9	CASGLGLCTDTQYF
-	TRBJ2-5	TRBV5-4	CASSLLASGTYQETQYF
few	TRBJ2-5	TRBV30	CAWSVGSIQETQYF
few	TRBJ2-1	TRBV3-1	CASSQVRLAGPNEQFF
few	TRBJ2-1	TRBV20-1	CSAPGTGNNEQFF
-	TRBJ1-4	TRBV19	CASSRREANEKLFF
few	-	TRBV10-3	CAISTTLEDEQFF
-	TRBJ2-4	TRBV7-2	CASSWTSGQPQLAKNIQYF
many	TRBJ2-1	TRBV5-1	CASTLIWGEQFF
-	TRBJ2-7	TRBV5-1	CASSSGWGGISYEQYF
-	TRBJ2-5	TRBV29-1	CSVVFLVTQYF
-	TRBJ2-4	TRBV5-1	CASSLVAGDLLAKNIQYF
-	-	TRBV6-2/TRBV6-3	CASSQPGLGPSEQFF
-	TRBJ2-7	TRBV10-2	CASRETVYEQYF
-	TRBJ2-2	TRBV20-1	CSAERKGHTGELFF
-	TRBJ2-7	TRBV20-1	CSARQGVYEQYF
-	TRBJ1-2	TRBV4-1	CASSEPGSGNYGYTF
-	TRBJ1-2	TRBV20-1	CSVEGNKSNTF
few	TRBJ2-5	TRBV20-1	CSARNLRLGNGETQYF
-	TRBJ2-5	TRBV20-1	CSAGSGAQETQYF